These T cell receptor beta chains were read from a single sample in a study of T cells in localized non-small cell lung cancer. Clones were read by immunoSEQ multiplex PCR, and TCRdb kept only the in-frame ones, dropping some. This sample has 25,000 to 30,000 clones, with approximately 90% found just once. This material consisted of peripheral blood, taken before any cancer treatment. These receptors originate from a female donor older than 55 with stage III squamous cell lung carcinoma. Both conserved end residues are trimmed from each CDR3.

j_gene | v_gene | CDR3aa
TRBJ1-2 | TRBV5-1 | ASSGGTLRGDGYT
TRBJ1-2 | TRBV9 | ASSVGNYGYT
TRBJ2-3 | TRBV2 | ASSTMGGTDTQY
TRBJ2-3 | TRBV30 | AWSVQGIGEY
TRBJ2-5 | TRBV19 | ASSALAGGFGQETQY
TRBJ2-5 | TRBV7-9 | ASSSSGRGQETQY
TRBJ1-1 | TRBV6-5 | ASSRRQGAAEAF
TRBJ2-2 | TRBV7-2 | ASSLASPHTGELF
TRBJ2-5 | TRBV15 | ATSRAGGPETQY
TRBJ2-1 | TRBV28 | ASSSNPVIYNEQF
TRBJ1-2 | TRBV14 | ASSQARDYGYT
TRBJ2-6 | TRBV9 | ASSGRQPSGANVLT
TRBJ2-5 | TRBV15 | ATSRDTGLADVGETQY
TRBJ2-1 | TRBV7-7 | ASSPQGYNEQF
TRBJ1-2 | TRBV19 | ASSFGQGNYGYT
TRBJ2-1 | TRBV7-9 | ASSPIPGTGEWNEQF
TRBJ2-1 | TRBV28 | ASSLLGTRSSYNEQF
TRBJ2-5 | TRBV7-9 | ASSSRTYQETQY
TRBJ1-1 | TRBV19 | ASSRDRGFGEAF
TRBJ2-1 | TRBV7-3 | ASRQGTAYNEQF
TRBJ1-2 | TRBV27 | ASSFGRNYGYT
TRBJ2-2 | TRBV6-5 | ASRVPQATGELF
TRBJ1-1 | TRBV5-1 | ASSLAGQMNTEAF
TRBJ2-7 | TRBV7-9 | ASSLVTSGVPEQY
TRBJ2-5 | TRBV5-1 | ASSPGEAKETQY
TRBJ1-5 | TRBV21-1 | ASSKVGQGALGGNQPQH
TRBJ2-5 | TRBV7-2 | ASSLGTEETQY
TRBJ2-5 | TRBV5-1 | ASSQVISGRSETQY
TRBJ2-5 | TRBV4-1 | ASSQGPGRTQETQY